This TCR beta chain came from a study of cytomegalovirus exposure and HLA in healthy donors. Study observations and caveats: Specificity for CMV antigens was confirmed in vitro for a few of the CMV-associated chains. Despite most TCR sequences being rare, some public TCRs occurred in many donors. According to reports, the classifier identified cytomegalovirus status with high specificity and sensitivity.

Of note for this clone: Its matching antigen is unknown.

Clones were sequenced by immunoSEQ multiplex PCR, and TCRdb holds only the in-frame ones, with some missing. The sample contains approximately 220,000 clones, roughly 84% of which appear only once. Donors were drawn from the approximately 120-subject validation cohort, separate from the 666-subject first cohort. Germline-derived CDR1 and CDR2 are SGHVS and FQNEAQ. CDR3 length: 16 amino acids. Deletions cut 2 bases from V and 1 base from J, with 12 bases between. The sequence came from a woman in her twenties or thirties in good health and CMV-seropositive. The sample consisted of PBMCs. The chain recombines TRBV7-8 with TRBJ2-4; the D gene could be TRBD1 or TRBD2 (6 bases each). CDR3 in amino acids: CASSLRGVAAKNIQYF. The CDR3 DNA follows: TGTGCCAGCAGCTTAAGGGGGGTAGCGGCCAAAAACATTCAGTACTTC. The variable domain in full, with the rest retrieved from reference TRBV7-8 and TRBJ2-4, is GAGVSQSPRYKVAKRGQDVALRCDPISGHVSLFWYQQALGQGPEFLTYFQNEAQLDKSGLPSDRFFAERPEGSVSTLKIQRTQQEDSAVYLCASSLRGVAAKNIQYFGAGTRLSVL.